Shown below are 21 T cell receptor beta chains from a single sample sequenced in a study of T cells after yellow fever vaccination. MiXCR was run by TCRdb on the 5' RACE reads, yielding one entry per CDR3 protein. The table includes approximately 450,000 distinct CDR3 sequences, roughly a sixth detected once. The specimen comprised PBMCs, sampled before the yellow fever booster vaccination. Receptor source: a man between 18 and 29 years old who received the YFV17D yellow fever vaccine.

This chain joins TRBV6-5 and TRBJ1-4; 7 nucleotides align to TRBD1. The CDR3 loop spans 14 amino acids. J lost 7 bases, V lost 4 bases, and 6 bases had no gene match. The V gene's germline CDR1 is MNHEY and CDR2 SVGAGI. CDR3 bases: TGTGCCAGCAGTTCCAGACAGGGAACTGAAAAACTGTTTTTT. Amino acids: CASSSRQGTEKLFF.

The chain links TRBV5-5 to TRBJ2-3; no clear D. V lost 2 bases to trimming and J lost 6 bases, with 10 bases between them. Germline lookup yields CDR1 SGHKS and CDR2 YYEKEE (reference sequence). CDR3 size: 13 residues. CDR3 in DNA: TGTGCCAGCAGCTTAGGCAGCCTTGATACGCAGTATTTT. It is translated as CASSLGSLDTQYF.

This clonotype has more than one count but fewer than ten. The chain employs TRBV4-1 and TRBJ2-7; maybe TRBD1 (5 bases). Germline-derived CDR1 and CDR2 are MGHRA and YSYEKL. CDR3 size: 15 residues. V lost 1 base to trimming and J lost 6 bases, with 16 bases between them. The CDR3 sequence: CASSQVTAGITEQYF. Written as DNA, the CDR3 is TGCGCCAGCAGCCAAGTAACGGCAGGGATCACCGAGCAGTACTTC.

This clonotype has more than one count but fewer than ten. The CDR3 loop reads CASTPGGHIQYF. In nucleotides, the CDR3 is TGTGCCAGCACCCCGGGGGGCCACATTCAGTACTTC. The chain links TRBV12-3 or TRBV12-4 to TRBJ2-4, with D possibly TRBD2 on 7 matching bases. The V end was cut by 7 bases, the J end by 8 bases, with 12 bases between. The CDR3 runs to 12 residues.

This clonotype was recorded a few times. The CDR3 DNA reads as TGTGCCAGCAGCCTTTACAGGGACGGAAACACCATATATTTT. It specifies CASSLYRDGNTIYF. The chain employs TRBV3-1 and TRBJ1-3; TRBD1 is a possible D gene (6 bases). CDR1 and CDR2 (germline): LGHDT, YNNKEL (reference sequence). Trimming left V 4 bases short and J 4 bases short, with 11 bases between. The CDR3 extends over 14 amino acids.

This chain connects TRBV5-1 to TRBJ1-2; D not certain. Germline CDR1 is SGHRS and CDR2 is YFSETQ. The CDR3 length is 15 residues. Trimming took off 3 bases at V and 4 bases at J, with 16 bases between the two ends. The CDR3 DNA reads TGCGCCAGCAGCTCTAGGTCCACATGGGGCTATGGCTACACCTTC. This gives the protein CASSSRSTWGYGYTF.

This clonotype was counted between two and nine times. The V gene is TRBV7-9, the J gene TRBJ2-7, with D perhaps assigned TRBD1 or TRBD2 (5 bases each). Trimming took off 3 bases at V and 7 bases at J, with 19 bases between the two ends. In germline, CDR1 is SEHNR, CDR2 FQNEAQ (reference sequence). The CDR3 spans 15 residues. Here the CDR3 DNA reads TGTGCCAGCAGCTTCGTCGGGGCCGGGTTGTTGGAGCAGTACGTC. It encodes CASSFVGAGLLEQYV.

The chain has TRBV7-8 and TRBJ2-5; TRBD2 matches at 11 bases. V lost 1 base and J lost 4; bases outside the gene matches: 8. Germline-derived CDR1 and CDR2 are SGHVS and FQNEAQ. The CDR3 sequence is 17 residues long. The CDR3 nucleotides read TGTGCCAGCAGCTTAGTGATTAGCGGGGGGGCATTAGAGACCCAGTACTTC. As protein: CASSLVISGGALETQYF.

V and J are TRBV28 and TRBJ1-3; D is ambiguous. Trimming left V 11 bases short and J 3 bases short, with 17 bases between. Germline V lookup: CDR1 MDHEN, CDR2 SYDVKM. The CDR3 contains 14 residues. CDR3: CASQSAGYGNTIYF. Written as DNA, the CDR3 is TGTGCCTCCCAGAGTGCTGGGTATGGAAACACCATATATTTT.

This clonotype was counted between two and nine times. The CDR3 sequence is CASSTGGQGSSYEQYF. In DNA, the CDR3 is TGCGCCAGCAGCACGGGAGGGCAGGGGAGCTCCTACGAGCAGTACTTC. V is TRBV5-1 and J is TRBJ2-7; 8 bases are a match to TRBD2. V was pared by 4 bases and J by 0 bases, with 9 bases of the junction left unmatched. CDR1 is SGHRS, CDR2 YFSETQ, per germline. This CDR3 contains 16 residues.

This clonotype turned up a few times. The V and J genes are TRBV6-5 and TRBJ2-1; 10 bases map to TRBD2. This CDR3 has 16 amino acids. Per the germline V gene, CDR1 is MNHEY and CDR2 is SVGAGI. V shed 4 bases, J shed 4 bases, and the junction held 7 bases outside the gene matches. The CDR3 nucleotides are TGTGCCAGCAGTTTAAAACTAGCGGGGCCTTACAATGAGCAGTTCTTC. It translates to CASSLKLAGPYNEQFF.

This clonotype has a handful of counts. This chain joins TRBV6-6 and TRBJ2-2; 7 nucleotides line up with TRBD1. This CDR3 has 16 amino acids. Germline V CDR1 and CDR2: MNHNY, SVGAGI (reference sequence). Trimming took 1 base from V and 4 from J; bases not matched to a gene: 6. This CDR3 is CASSYLGGAGTGELFF. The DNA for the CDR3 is TGTGCCAGCAGTTACTTAGGGGGCGCAGGCACCGGGGAGCTGTTTTTT.

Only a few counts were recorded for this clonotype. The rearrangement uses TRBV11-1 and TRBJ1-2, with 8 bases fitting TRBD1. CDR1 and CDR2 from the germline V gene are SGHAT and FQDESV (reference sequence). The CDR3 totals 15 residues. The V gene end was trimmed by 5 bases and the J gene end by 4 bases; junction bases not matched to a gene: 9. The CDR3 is CASSPRDRTFYGYTF. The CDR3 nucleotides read TGTGCCAGCAGCCCCCGGGACAGGACCTTCTATGGCTACACCTTC.

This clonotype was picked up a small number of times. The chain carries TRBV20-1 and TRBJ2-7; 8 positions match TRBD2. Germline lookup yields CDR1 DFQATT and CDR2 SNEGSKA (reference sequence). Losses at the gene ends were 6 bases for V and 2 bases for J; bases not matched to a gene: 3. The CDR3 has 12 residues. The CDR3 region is CSAQRGTYEQYF. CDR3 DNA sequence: TGCAGTGCGCAGCGGGGGACCTACGAGCAGTACTTC.

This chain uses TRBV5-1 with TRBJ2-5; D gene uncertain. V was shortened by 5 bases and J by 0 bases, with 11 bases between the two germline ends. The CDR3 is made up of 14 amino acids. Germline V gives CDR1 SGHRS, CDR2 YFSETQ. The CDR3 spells CASRKREYQETQYF. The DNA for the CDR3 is TGCGCCAGCAGAAAAAGAGAGTACCAAGAGACCCAGTACTTC.

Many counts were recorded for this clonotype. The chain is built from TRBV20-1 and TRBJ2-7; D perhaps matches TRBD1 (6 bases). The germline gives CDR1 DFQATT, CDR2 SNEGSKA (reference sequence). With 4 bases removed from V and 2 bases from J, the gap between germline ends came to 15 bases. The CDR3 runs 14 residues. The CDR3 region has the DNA TGCAGTGCTACCCGACCGGACAGAACCTACGAGCAGTACTTC. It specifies CSATRPDRTYEQYF.

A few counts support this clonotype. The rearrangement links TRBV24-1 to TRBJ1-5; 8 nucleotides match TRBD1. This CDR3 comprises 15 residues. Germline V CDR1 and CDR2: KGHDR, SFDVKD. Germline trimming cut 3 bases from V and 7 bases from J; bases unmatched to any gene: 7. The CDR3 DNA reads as TGTGCCACCAGTGATGCCTCAGGGGGCGGGCAGCCCCAGCATTTT. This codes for CATSDASGGGQPQHF.

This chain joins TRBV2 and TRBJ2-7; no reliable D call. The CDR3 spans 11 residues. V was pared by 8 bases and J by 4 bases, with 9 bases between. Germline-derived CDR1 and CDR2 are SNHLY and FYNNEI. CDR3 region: CASETQYEQYV. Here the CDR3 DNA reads TGTGCCAGCGAGACCCAGTACGAGCAGTACGTC.

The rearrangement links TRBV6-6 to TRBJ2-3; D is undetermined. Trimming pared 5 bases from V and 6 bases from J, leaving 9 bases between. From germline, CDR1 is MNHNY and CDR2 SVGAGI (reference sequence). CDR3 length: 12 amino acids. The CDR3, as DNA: TGTGCCAGCAGTGGGTTAGGGGATACGCAGTATTTT. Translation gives CASSGLGDTQYF.

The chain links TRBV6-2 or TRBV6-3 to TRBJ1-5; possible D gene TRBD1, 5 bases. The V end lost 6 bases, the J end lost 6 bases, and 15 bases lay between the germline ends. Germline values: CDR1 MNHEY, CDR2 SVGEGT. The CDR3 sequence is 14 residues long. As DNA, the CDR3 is TGTGCCAGCAGAAAGGGGCAGAGGGGTCAGCCCCAGCATTTT. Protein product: CASRKGQRGQPQHF.

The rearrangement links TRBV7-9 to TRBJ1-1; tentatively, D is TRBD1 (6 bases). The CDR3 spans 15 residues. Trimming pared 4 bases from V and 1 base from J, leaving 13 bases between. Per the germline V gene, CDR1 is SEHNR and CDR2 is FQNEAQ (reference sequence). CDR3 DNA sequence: TGTGCCAGCAGCTACGCCGGGACATCGAACACTGAAGCTTTCTTT. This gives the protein CASSYAGTSNTEAFF.